The TCR beta chain described here comes from a study of blood T cells in healthy people across ages. A second roughly 6 to 11 cycle PCR used barcoded and J-beta primers. A template-switch adaptor with 12 random nucleotides tagged each cDNA molecule. TCRdb reprocessed the 5' RACE reads with MiXCR, giving one entry per CDR3 protein. The table includes about 290,000 distinct CDR3 sequences, around 27% detected once. V was pared by 2 bases and J by 0 bases, with 7 bases between. The V gene's germline CDR1 is KGHSH and CDR2 LQKENI. The CDR3 extends over 14 amino acids. The rearrangement links TRBV18 to TRBJ2-5; D is unclear. The receptor was derived from a woman between 70 and 85 years old in good health. Sequencing used blood. CDR3 region: CASSPGRNQETQYF. DNA of the CDR3: TGTGCCAGCTCACCAGGACGGAACCAAGAGACCCAGTACTTC.